A single sample is the source of the 32 T cell receptor beta chains below, sequenced in a study of response to subunit inactivated influenza vaccine. One entry per CDR3 protein, called by TCRdb with MiXCR from the RT-PCR reads. Of roughly 500,000 distinct CDR3 sequences listed, more than 15% are singletons. The source material was CD4+ T cells sorted from PBMCs, sampled about 24 months after vaccination. Receptor source: a man aged 45-69 years who received an inactivated influenza vaccine.

This clonotype was counted at least ten times. V usage is TRBV11-2 and J usage is TRBJ2-3; D unclear. In germline, CDR1 is SGHAT, CDR2 FQNNGV. Trimming pared 1 base from V and 2 bases from J, leaving 4 bases between. This CDR3 region has 13 residues. The CDR3 nucleotides read TGTGCCAGCAGCTTAGGAGACACAGATACGCAGTATTTT. This gives the protein CASSLGDTDTQYF.

The V call is TRBV27, the J call TRBJ2-7; D possibly corresponds to TRBD2 (6 bases). Trimming took off 5 bases at V and 2 bases at J, with 16 bases between the two ends. The CDR3 runs to 15 residues. CDR1 is MNHEY and CDR2 is SMNVEV in the germline V gene (reference sequence). Here the CDR3 DNA reads TGTGCCAGCAGTCGAGCCGGGGGTTCGGCCTACGAGCAGTACTTC. This gives the protein CASSRAGGSAYEQYF.

This clonotype was counted only a few times. The chain joins TRBV5-1 to TRBJ1-6; TRBD1 agrees at 7 bases. CDR1 is SGHRS, CDR2 YFSETQ, per germline. V lost 5 bases and J lost 5; bases outside the gene matches: 4. The CDR3 sequence is 14 residues long. CDR3 DNA: TGCGCCAGCAGACGGACAGGCAATAATTCACCCCTCCACTTT. Translation: CASRRTGNNSPLHF.

This clonotype was counted a few times. V usage is TRBV11-2 and J usage is TRBJ2-5; 8 bases are shared with TRBD1. Germline CDR1 is SGHAT and CDR2 is FQNNGV. J gave up 5 bases and V 0 bases, and 5 bases lay outside the gene matches. The CDR3 runs to 15 residues. For the CDR3, the DNA is TGTGCCAGCAGCTTAGACTACAGGGGGGCGGAGACCCAGTACTTC. Protein product: CASSLDYRGAETQYF.

About this clonotype itself: Relative to the germline gene, one junction end is altered; a read error may explain this. The chain has TRBV12-3 or TRBV12-4 and TRBJ2-3; the D is unclear. The CDR3 is made up of 16 amino acids. CDR3 DNA sequence: TGTGCCAGCAGGTCGAGGCCAGGTATTAGTGGAGATACACAGTATTTT. Amino acids: CASRSRPGISGDTQYF.

The rearrangement links TRBV29-1 to TRBJ1-5; tentatively, D is TRBD1 (5 bases). Germline CDR1 and CDR2: SQVTM and ANQGSEA. Trimming removed 8 bases from V and 3 bases from J, with 14 bases in between. This CDR3 spans 13 amino acids. The CDR3 DNA is TGCAGCACAGGCGCGTCGGTCAATCAGCCCCAGCATTTT. Translated: CSTGASVNQPQHF.

This clonotype was observed at least ten times. The chain is built from TRBV11-2 and TRBJ2-7; the match to TRBD2 covers 11 bases. J lost 4 bases, V lost 5 bases, and 16 bases had no gene match. Germline values: CDR1 SGHAT, CDR2 FQNNGV. This CDR3 has 18 amino acids. The CDR3 DNA sequence: TGTGCCAGCAGCCCAATACTGACTAGCGGGACCAGGGGGTACGAGCAGTACTTC. Its protein product is CASSPILTSGTRGYEQYF.

This clonotype was observed a handful of times. The chain uses TRBV20-1 and TRBJ2-1, with 8 bases matching TRBD2. V was pared by 6 bases and J by 9 bases, with 13 bases of the junction left unmatched. Germline assignment: CDR1 DFQATT and CDR2 SNEGSKA (reference sequence). The CDR3 sequence is 14 residues long. The CDR3: CSARTSGGMGEQFF. CDR3 in DNA: TGCAGTGCCAGAACTAGCGGCGGTATGGGTGAGCAGTTCTTC.

In its sample, this clonotype was seen a few times. The V and J genes are TRBV5-6 and TRBJ1-1; a weak D match, TRBD1 (5 bases). The length of the CDR3 is 15 residues. The germline CDR1 and CDR2 sequences are SGHDT and YYEEEE. V was cut by 1 base and J by 3 bases, with 13 bases left in between. The CDR3 here is CASSLFKGLYTEAFF. As DNA, the CDR3 is TGTGCCAGCAGCTTGTTTAAGGGGTTGTACACTGAAGCTTTCTTT.

This clonotype was counted a few times. The chain recombines TRBV12-3 or TRBV12-4 with TRBJ2-4; 13 bases fit TRBD2. This CDR3 contains 17 residues. J gave up 7 bases and V 6 bases, and 12 bases lay outside the gene matches. For the CDR3, the DNA is TGTGCCAGCAGGCTTACTAGCGGGAGGGCCGGGGGGAACATTCAGTACTTC. It codes for CASRLTSGRAGGNIQYF.

V is TRBV12-3 or TRBV12-4 and J is TRBJ2-7; TRBD1 matches 7 bases. V lost 5 bases, J lost 4 bases, and 11 bases stayed unmatched. CDR3 length: 15 residues. The CDR3 DNA reads TGTGCCAGCAGTCATACCGGGACAGCGTCTTACGAGCAGTACTTC. Its translation is CASSHTGTASYEQYF.

Only a few counts were recorded for this clonotype. The V gene is TRBV5-1, the J gene TRBJ2-3, with a possible D match to TRBD1 (6 bases). Between the trimmed V and J ends, which lost 4 bases and 2 bases, there was a span of 14 bases. From germline, CDR1 is SGHRS and CDR2 YFSETQ. The CDR3 consists of 15 residues. The CDR3, as DNA: TGCGCCAGCAGCCAGGGACAACCCCACACAGATACGCAGTATTTT. Residues: CASSQGQPHTDTQYF.

The chain combines TRBV12-3 or TRBV12-4 with TRBJ2-6, with D perhaps TRBD2 (5 bases). The V end was cut by 3 bases, the J end by 2 bases, with 8 bases between. This CDR3 has 15 residues. The CDR3: CASSLSSAGANVLTF. The CDR3, as DNA: TGTGCCAGCAGTTTGAGTAGCGCTGGGGCCAACGTCCTGACTTTC.

The sample holds a few counts of this clonotype. The chain links TRBV20-1 to TRBJ2-7, with 9 positions matching TRBD2. The CDR3 has 14 residues. The V segment lost 5 bases and the J segment 3 bases; nucleotides outside the gene matches: 8. CDR1 and CDR2 (germline): DFQATT, SNEGSKA (reference sequence). This CDR3 reads CSAGGTSRYYEQYF. The CDR3 DNA reads TGCAGTGCTGGAGGGACTAGCCGATACTACGAGCAGTACTTC.

V is TRBV29-1 and J is TRBJ2-7, with D unclear. The CDR3 contains 12 residues. Germline assignment: CDR1 SQVTM and CDR2 ANQGSEA. V was shortened by 5 bases and J by 0 bases, with 8 bases between the two germline ends. Here the CDR3 DNA reads TGCAGCGTTATAGTGAGCTCCTACGAGCAGTACTTC. This codes for CSVIVSSYEQYF.

The chain employs TRBV12-3 or TRBV12-4 and TRBJ1-3; D possibly corresponds to TRBD1 (6 bases). Trimming removed 2 bases at V and 4 bases at J, with 12 bases between. The CDR3 spans 15 residues. The CDR3 DNA reads TGTGCCAGCAGTTTATCCGGGACAAAAGGAAACACCATATATTTT. It translates to CASSLSGTKGNTIYF.

This clonotype was counted between two and nine times. The chain carries TRBV19 and TRBJ2-1; a weak D match, TRBD1 (6 bases). The V and J ends lost 6 bases and 4 bases respectively, with 16 bases between them. The CDR3 runs to 15 residues. Germline V gene sequence: CDR1 LNHDA, CDR2 SQIVND (reference sequence). The CDR3 here is CASSPPGRGYNEQFF. CDR3 sequence (DNA): TGTGCCAGTAGCCCCCCGGGCAGGGGTTACAATGAGCAGTTCTTC.

In this sample, this clonotype turned up a few times. The V gene is TRBV5-1, the J gene TRBJ2-1; perhaps TRBD1 as D (6 bases). Germline V CDR1 and CDR2: SGHRS, YFSETQ. V was pared by 4 bases and J by 12 bases, with 20 bases between. This CDR3 has 14 amino acids. The CDR3 region is CASSPRTDIHRQFF. The CDR3 DNA reads TGCGCCAGCAGCCCCAGGACAGATATACATCGGCAGTTCTTC. Combining the CDR3 with reference TRBV5-1 and TRBJ2-1 gives the whole variable domain KAGVTQTPRYLIKTRGQQVTLSCSPISGHRSVSWYQQTPGQGLQFLFEYFSETQRNKGNFPGRFSGRQFSNSRSEMNVSTLELGDSALYLCASSPRTDIHRQFFGPGTRLTVL.

V and J are TRBV3-1 and TRBJ2-1; D tentatively reads TRBD1 or TRBD2 (5 bases each). Between the trimmed V and J ends, which lost 1 base and 5 bases, there was a span of 12 bases. Germline V gene lookup returns CDR1 LGHDT and CDR2 YNNKEL (reference sequence). This CDR3 has 15 residues. The CDR3 reads CASSQGDHRNNEQFF. Here the CDR3 DNA reads TGTGCCAGCAGCCAAGGGGACCACAGAAACAATGAGCAGTTCTTC.

The CDR3 reads CATYSYEQYF. The CDR3 nucleotides read TGTGCCACCTATAGCTACGAGCAGTACTTC. This sequence joins TRBV28 and TRBJ2-7; D ambiguous. V lost 10 bases to trimming and J lost 3 bases, with 7 bases between them. CDR1 MDHEN and CDR2 SYDVKM come from the germline V gene. The CDR3 is 10 residues long.

This clonotype was detected many times. One end of the junction is discordant with germline, which a read error may explain. The V gene is TRBV27, the J gene TRBJ2-3; 9 nucleotides line up with TRBD2. The CDR3 covers 13 residues. Per the germline V gene, CDR1 is MNHEY and CDR2 is SMNVEV (reference sequence). CDR3 region: CASRAGGTDTQYF. CDR3 DNA sequence: TGCGCCAGCAGAGCGGGGGGTACAGATACGCAGTATTTT.

This clonotype has just a few counts. The chain uses TRBV11-2 and TRBJ1-4, with 10 nucleotides matching TRBD1. The CDR3 covers 19 residues. Germline assignment: CDR1 SGHAT and CDR2 FQNNGV. V shed 2 bases and J 6 bases; nucleotides not matched to a gene: 15. CDR3 sequence reads: CASSLRIVSADRGYEKLFF. DNA for the CDR3: TGTGCCAGCAGCTTACGAATTGTGTCGGCGGACAGGGGGTATGAAAAACTGTTTTTT.

This clonotype was seen ten or more times. CDR3 sequence (DNA): TGCGCCAGCAGCTTGAAGGGGGGCACAGATACGCAGTATTTT. It specifies CASSLKGGTDTQYF. The chain recombines TRBV5-1 with TRBJ2-3; a possible D gene is TRBD1 (6 bases). CDR1 SGHRS and CDR2 YFSETQ come from the germline V gene. The CDR3 totals 14 residues. Trimming removed 1 base at V and 1 base at J, with 7 bases between.

This clonotype turned up a few times. This chain connects TRBV3-1 to TRBJ2-5, with D possibly TRBD1 on 6 matching bases. Looked up from germline, CDR1 is LGHDT and CDR2 is YNNKEL (reference sequence). This CDR3 comprises 14 residues. V dropped 5 bases and J dropped 2 bases, with 12 bases sitting between them. The chain's CDR3 is CASSNRQAQETQYF. The CDR3 DNA reads TGTGCCAGCAGCAATCGACAGGCTCAAGAGACCCAGTACTTC.

This clonotype was observed many times. This chain joins TRBV20-1 and TRBJ2-5; TRBD2 matches 9 bases. The CDR3 runs 14 residues. Looked up from germline, CDR1 is DFQATT and CDR2 is SNEGSKA (reference sequence). The V gene end was trimmed by 7 bases and the J gene end by 5 bases; junction bases not matched to a gene: 11. CDR3 amino acids: CSGGGGATGETQYF. CDR3 nucleotides: TGCAGTGGTGGCGGGGGGGCCACGGGGGAGACCCAGTACTTC.

For this clonotype: At one boundary the junction diverges from the germline segment, which might be a read error. CDR3 sequence: CASRTGTGPIGDEQYF. CDR3 nucleotides: TGTGCTAGCAGAACCGGGACAGGGCCCATTGGCGACGAGCAGTACTTC. The chain employs TRBV7-7 and TRBJ2-7; TRBD1 aligns across 9 bases. Germline V gene sequence: CDR1 SSHAT, CDR2 FNYEAQ (reference sequence). The CDR3 spans 16 residues. Complete variable domain (other parts from reference TRBV7-7 and TRBJ2-7): GAGVSQSPRYKVTKRGQDVTLRCDPISSHATLYWYQQALGQGPEFLTYFNYEAQPDKSGLPSDRFSAERPEGSISTLTIQRTEQRDSAMYRCASRTGTGPIGDEQYFGPGTRLTVT.

The chain uses TRBV12-3 or TRBV12-4 and TRBJ2-5; tentative D call: TRBD1 (6 bases). V was clipped by 6 bases and J by 2 bases, with 13 bases between them. The CDR3 runs 14 residues. CDR3 amino acids: CASSTGSGQETQYF. DNA for the CDR3: TGTGCCAGCAGCACAGGGTCTGGGCAAGAGACCCAGTACTTC.

This chain joins TRBV6-5 and TRBJ1-4, with 7 bases aligning to TRBD1. Germline V lookup: CDR1 MNHEY, CDR2 SVGAGI. This CDR3 contains 15 residues. V lost 2 bases and J lost 6; bases outside the gene matches: 6. The CDR3 here is CASSYRQGGDEKLFF. DNA for the CDR3: TGTGCCAGCAGTTACCGACAGGGTGGGGATGAAAAACTGTTTTTT.

The V and J genes are TRBV4-1 and TRBJ2-5; 10 bases fit TRBD2. The CDR3 length is 16 residues. CDR1 is MGHRA, CDR2 YSYEKL, per germline. The J segment lost 4 bases and the V segment lost 3 bases, leaving 8 bases of the junction unmatched. The CDR3 DNA is TGCGCCAGCAGCCAGGATCCTAGCGGGAGAACAGAGACCCAGTACTTC. Amino acid sequence: CASSQDPSGRTETQYF.

The table lists this clonotype with a few counts. The chain joins TRBV2 to TRBJ2-3; D uncertain. CDR1 and CDR2 from the germline V gene are SNHLY and FYNNEI. Trimming left V 7 bases short and J 2 bases short, with 10 bases between. The CDR3 sequence is 13 residues long. CDR3 nucleotide sequence: TGTGCCAGCAATTCGCTACACACAGATACGCAGTATTTT. It encodes CASNSLHTDTQYF.

This clonotype was observed a few times. The chain joins TRBV2 to TRBJ1-6, with D perhaps matching TRBD1 (6 bases). In germline, CDR1 is SNHLY, CDR2 FYNNEI. V lost 0 bases and J 7 bases, leaving 13 bases between the germline ends. The CDR3 covers 16 residues. CDR3 protein: CASSEARGVWNSPLHF. The DNA for the CDR3 is TGTGCCAGCAGTGAAGCCAGGGGAGTATGGAATTCACCCCTCCACTTT.

In its sample, this clonotype was seen a few times. The V gene is TRBV20-1, the J gene TRBJ2-3, with 11 bases matching TRBD2. Germline V gives CDR1 DFQATT, CDR2 SNEGSKA (reference sequence). The CDR3 has 15 amino acids. The V and J ends lost 2 bases and 5 bases, in that order; junction bases with no gene match: 6. The CDR3: CSARQASGRLDTQYF. CDR3 nucleotide sequence: TGCAGTGCTAGACAGGCTAGCGGGAGGTTAGATACGCAGTATTTT.